This T cell receptor beta chain was captured in a study of cytomegalovirus exposure and HLA in healthy donors. Vbeta (60) and Jbeta (13) primers were used in the PCR. Libraries were prepared by immunoSEQ multiplex PCR; TCRdb keeps only in-frame clonotypes and omits some of them. The table shows around 78,000 clones, with over 60% occurring only once. Findings of the study overall: An assumption of roughly uniform sequencing depth across donors underlay the presence/absence analyses.

Trimming left V 5 bases short and J 6 bases short, with 13 bases between. CDR3 length equals 13 residues. Germline-derived CDR1 and CDR2 are LGHNA and YSLEER. Of note for this clone: What it recognizes is unknown.

The sample consisted of PBMCs. The V call is TRBV4-3, the J call TRBJ1-2; D call uncertain. The sequence derives from a woman aged 40 to 50 in good health and CMV-seropositive. CDR3 sequence: CASSLNPADGYTF. CDR3 coding DNA: TGCGCCAGCAGCTTGAATCCCGCGGATGGCTACACCTTC.